Presented here are 22 T cell receptor beta chains from one specimen sequenced in a study of cytomegalovirus exposure and HLA in healthy donors. 13 Jbeta primers and 60 Vbeta primers were used for the PCR. Generated by immunoSEQ multiplex PCR, the TCRdb table keeps only in-frame clones and is missing some. This sample's clone table lists more than 50,000 clones. Sequenced input: PBMCs. The source is a man between 18 and 29 years old in good health and CMV-seropositive.

The chain carries TRBV5-1 and TRBJ2-3, with TRBD2 matching 7 bases. This CDR3 comprises 16 residues. From germline, CDR1 is SGHRS and CDR2 YFSETQ. After removal of 4 bases from V and 3 bases from J, the junction contained 11 bases not matched to a gene. CDR3 nucleotides: TGCGCCAGCAGCCCTGCTGGCGGGAGTACGACAGATACGCAGTATTTT. Its protein is CASSPAGGSTTDTQYF.

The chain uses TRBV28 and TRBJ1-2; 8 bases line up with TRBD1. V shed 4 bases and J 6 bases; nucleotides not matched to a gene: 4. Per germline, CDR1 MDHEN and CDR2 SYDVKM. The CDR3 is made up of 13 amino acids. For the CDR3, the DNA is TGTGCCAGCAGTTCCTCGGACAGGGATGGCTACACCTTC. This sequence encodes CASSSSDRDGYTF.

CDR3 DNA: TGTGCCAGCAGTGACTCGAGTCGAGGGTCCGATGAGCAGTTCTTC. Its protein is CASSDSSRGSDEQFF. The V gene is TRBV6-4, the J gene TRBJ2-1, with D possibly being TRBD2 (5 bases). V lost 0 bases and J lost 8, with 14 bases in between. The CDR3 consists of 15 residues. CDR1 and CDR2 from the germline V gene are MRHNA and SNTAGT.

The rearrangement links TRBV9 to TRBJ2-1, with 8 bases fitting TRBD2. CDR3 length: 15 residues. Germline lookup yields CDR1 SGDLS and CDR2 YYNGEE. V was pared by 2 bases and J by 8 bases, with 9 bases of the junction left unmatched. This CDR3 reads CASSVTGGPRDEQFF. The CDR3 DNA sequence: TGTGCCAGCAGCGTGACGGGAGGGCCGAGGGATGAGCAGTTCTTC.

The chain couples TRBV30 to TRBJ2-1; a weak D match, TRBD2 (6 bases). V lost 6 bases, J lost 0 bases, and 15 bases lay in between. Germline V gives CDR1 GTSNPN, CDR2 SVGIG (reference sequence). The CDR3 spans 15 residues. This chain's CDR3 is CACPSAQSSYNEQFF. For the CDR3, the DNA is TGTGCCTGTCCTAGCGCTCAAAGCTCCTACAATGAGCAGTTCTTC.

V is TRBV7-2 and J is TRBJ1-5, with TRBD1 as a possible D gene (5 bases). The CDR3 sequence is 14 residues long. Germline V gives CDR1 SGHTA, CDR2 FQGNSA. Trimming took 0 bases from V and 7 from J, leaving 10 bases between them. CDR3 loop: CASSLANKGQPQHF. Written as DNA, the CDR3 is TGTGCCAGCAGCTTAGCCAACAAGGGGCAGCCCCAGCATTTT.

This rearrangement joins TRBV6-6 to TRBJ2-7, with 7 bases fitting TRBD1. Germline CDR1 and CDR2: MNHNY and SVGAGI (reference sequence). The CDR3 has 14 amino acids. J lost 3 bases, V lost 0 bases, and 2 bases had no gene match. The CDR3 bases are TGTGCCAGCAGTTACTCGGGACAGAACTACGAGCAGTACTTC. Translation gives CASSYSGQNYEQYF.

The chain couples TRBV2 to TRBJ2-1, with 10 bases aligning to TRBD1. J lost 6 bases, V lost 7 bases, and 12 bases had no gene match. CDR3 length: 16 amino acids. Germline V gene data show CDR1 as SNHLY and CDR2 as FYNNEI. This chain's CDR3 is CASTKGGTGVGNEQFF. Here the CDR3 DNA reads TGTGCCAGCACCAAAGGGGGGACAGGGGTGGGCAATGAGCAGTTCTTC. The whole variable domain, filled in from reference TRBV2 and TRBJ2-1, reads EPEVTQTPSHQVTQMGQEVILRCVPISNHLYFYWYRQILGQKVEFLVSFYNNEISEKSEIFDDQFSVERPDGSNFTLKIRSTKLEDSAMYFCASTKGGTGVGNEQFFGPGTRLTVL.

The rearrangement links TRBV4-1 to TRBJ1-4; 7 bases agree with TRBD1. After removal of 4 bases from V and 7 bases from J, the junction contained 15 bases not matched to a gene. Germline loops: CDR1 MGHRA, CDR2 YSYEKL. This CDR3 spans 17 amino acids. CDR3 protein: CASSPRSQGGLGEKLFF. The CDR3 DNA reads as TGCGCCAGCAGCCCCCGGTCCCAGGGGGGTCTCGGTGAAAAACTGTTTTTT.

The CDR3 coding sequence is TGTGCCAGCAGCATAGGCGGAGCGACTAACGACGAGCAGTACTTC. Translating gives CASSIGGATNDEQYF. The chain recombines TRBV21-1 with TRBJ2-7; TRBD2, as called in the table, went unchecked against the DNA. TRBV21-1 is a documented pseudogene. The length of the CDR3 is 15 residues.

The rearrangement uses TRBV5-6 and TRBJ2-2; the D is unclear. Trimming shortened V by 0 bases and J by 0 bases, and 9 bases separated the two germline ends. Germline V gene sequence: CDR1 SGHDT, CDR2 YYEEEE. The CDR3 is 16 residues long. The CDR3 sequence is CASSLDYGSNTGELFF. The CDR3 coding sequence is TGTGCCAGCAGCTTGGATTACGGGTCGAACACCGGGGAGCTGTTTTTT.

Regarding this clone: Sequence at one end of the junction differs from germline and may be a read error. The CDR3 spells CASSSWTSGVSTDTQCF. CDR3 DNA: TGTGCCAGCAGTTCCTGGACTAGCGGGGTTAGCACAGATACGCAGTGTTTT. The V gene is TRBV27, the J gene TRBJ2-3; 12 nucleotides match TRBD2. The CDR3 contains 17 residues. Germline CDR1 MNHEY, CDR2 SMNVEV (reference sequence).

The chain combines TRBV7-3 with TRBJ2-2, with D possibly matching TRBD2 (5 bases). This CDR3 contains 17 residues. Germline V gene lookup returns CDR1 SGHTA and CDR2 FQGTGA. Trimming removed 1 base from V and 0 bases from J, with 12 bases in between. For the CDR3, the DNA is TGTGCCAGCAGCTTAAACTCGGCGGGTACGAACACCGGGGAGCTGTTTTTT. Protein sequence: CASSLNSAGTNTGELFF.

V is TRBV29-1 and J is TRBJ2-1; 7 bases fit TRBD2. Germline values: CDR1 SQVTM, CDR2 ANQGSEA. This CDR3 spans 14 amino acids. The ends lost 1 base at V and 5 bases at J; junction bases unmatched: 5. The CDR3 region has the DNA TGCAGCGTTGAAGGGACTAGTTGGGACAATGAGCAGTTCTTC. Protein sequence: CSVEGTSWDNEQFF.

CDR3 amino acids: CASSQVMGTGVGYEQYF. The DNA of the CDR3 is TGTGCCAGCAGCCAAGTTATGGGGACAGGTGTTGGATACGAGCAGTACTTC. V usage is TRBV4-2 and J usage is TRBJ2-7, with TRBD1 matching over 8 bases. The CDR3 covers 17 residues. V shed 1 base and J 4 bases; nucleotides not matched to a gene: 12. Germline-derived CDR1 and CDR2 are LGHNA and YNFKEQ.

The chain recombines TRBV6-5 with TRBJ2-5; no reliable D call. The J call is in doubt because the DNA end fits TRBJ2-7 better. The CDR3 runs to 14 residues. Germline-derived CDR1 and CDR2 are MNHEY and SVGAGI. The CDR3 DNA reads TGTGCCAGCAGTTATAGACTGGTAAACTACGAGCAGTACTTC. It is translated as CASSYRLVNYEQYF.

V and J are TRBV28 and TRBJ2-1; D unresolved. From germline, CDR1 is MDHEN and CDR2 SYDVKM. Trimming cost V 10 bases and J 0 bases, with 10 bases left between them. The CDR3 is 13 amino acids. The CDR3 reads CATLRSSYNEQFF. The CDR3, as DNA: TGTGCCACCCTGAGGAGCTCCTACAATGAGCAGTTCTTC.

The chain combines TRBV27 with TRBJ2-1; possibly TRBD2 for D (6 bases). In germline, CDR1 is MNHEY, CDR2 SMNVEV (reference sequence). The CDR3 is 14 amino acids. V lost 5 bases and J lost 3, with 11 bases in between. In DNA, the CDR3 is TGTGCCAGCAGTCCCGGAGGGGTCTACAATGAGCAGTTCTTC. Its protein product is CASSPGGVYNEQFF.

J is TRBJ2-7 and V is TRBV21-1; the D call TRBD1 from the table was never checked on the DNA. TRBV21-1 is described as a pseudogene. CDR3 length: 16 residues. CDR3 nucleotides: TGTGCCAGCAGCAAAACGCCCTACAGGGTCTCCTACGAGCAGTACTTC. Encoded protein: CASSKTPYRVSYEQYF.

The rearrangement joins TRBV30 to TRBJ2-5, with a tentative D call TRBD2 (6 bases). The tail of the sequence fits TRBJ2-7 better, so the J call may be wrong. This CDR3 is 13 amino acids long. CDR1 is GTSNPN and CDR2 is SVGIG in the germline V gene (reference sequence). CDR3 in amino acids: CALGRGSPYEQYF. The CDR3 bases are TGTGCCTTGGGTCGGGGGTCGCCCTACGAGCAGTACTTC.

J is TRBJ1-5 and V is TRBV30, with 10 bases lining up with TRBD1. V shed 2 bases, J shed 0 bases, and the junction held 10 bases outside the gene matches. Germline V CDR1 and CDR2: GTSNPN, SVGIG (reference sequence). The CDR3 runs to 18 residues. For the CDR3, the DNA is TGTGCCTGGAGTCTGGGACAGGGGTCGGGATATAGCAATCAGCCCCAGCATTTT. Its translation: CAWSLGQGSGYSNQPQHF. The entire variable domain, with the rest obtained from reference TRBV30 and TRBJ1-5, is as follows: SQTIHQWPATLVQPVGSPLSLECTVEGTSNPNLYWYRQAAGRGLQLLFYSVGIGQISSEVPQNLSASRPQDRQFILSSKKLLLSDSGFYLCAWSLGQGSGYSNQPQHFGDGTRLSIL.

The chain has TRBV5-1 and TRBJ2-3, with D perhaps TRBD2 (7 bases). This CDR3 is built from 13 residues. V was trimmed by 9 bases and J by 5 bases, leaving 16 bases between them. The V gene's germline CDR1 is SGHRS and CDR2 YFSETQ. The CDR3: CATKGGGQDTQYF. CDR3 coding DNA: TGCGCCACCAAAGGGGGGGGGCAAGATACGCAGTATTTT.